The 16 T cell receptor beta chains below were found in one sample sequenced in a study of T cell repertoires in urothelial bladder cancer. Assay used: immunoSEQ multiplex PCR; TCRdb lists only in-frame clones, some missing. The table records around 2,500 clones, around 68% of them present only once. The sample was bladder tissue. These TCRs come from a human donor with a benign inflammatory bladder lesion.

The V call is TRBV5-1, the J call TRBJ1-1; the D gene is possibly TRBD1 (6 bases). The V end lost 5 bases, the J end lost 0 bases, and 11 bases lay between the germline ends. Germline-derived CDR1 and CDR2 are SGHRS and YFSETQ. The CDR3 contains 14 residues. The CDR3 DNA reads TGCGCCAGCAGTCTGGACAGTATGAACACTGAAGCTTTCTTT. Protein: CASSLDSMNTEAFF.

This chain connects TRBV30 to TRBJ2-6; D is possibly TRBD1 or TRBD2 (5 bases each). Germline V gene sequence: CDR1 GTSNPN, CDR2 SVGIG (reference sequence). V dropped 3 bases and J dropped 0 bases, with 12 bases sitting between them. The CDR3 is made up of 16 amino acids. CDR3 in amino acids: CAWSRGTYSGANVLTF. The DNA for the CDR3 is TGTGCCTGGAGCCGAGGGACGTACTCTGGGGCCAACGTCCTGACTTTC.

This chain joins TRBV11-2 and TRBJ1-1, with TRBD1 matching 7 bases. Germline CDR1 and CDR2: SGHAT and FQNNGV. V shed 5 bases, J shed 0 bases, and the junction held 9 bases outside the gene matches. CDR3 size: 16 residues. CDR3 in DNA: TGTGCCAGCAGCCCAGGGGACAGCCTCATGAACACTGAAGCTTTCTTT. It specifies CASSPGDSLMNTEAFF.

The chain is built from TRBV19 and TRBJ1-2; a weak D match, TRBD1 (6 bases). CDR1 is LNHDA and CDR2 is SQIVND in the germline V gene (reference sequence). The CDR3 covers 13 residues. Trimming pared 5 bases from V and 2 bases from J, leaving 9 bases between. CDR3 sequence reads: CASSPDRNYGYTF. The DNA of the CDR3 is TGTGCCAGTAGTCCCGACAGGAACTATGGCTACACCTTC.

In this sample, this clone turned up a few times. The V gene is TRBV11-2, the J gene TRBJ1-2, with TRBD1 as a possible D gene (5 bases). CDR3 length equals 11 residues. V dropped 5 bases and J dropped 8 bases, with 9 bases sitting between them. From germline, CDR1 is SGHAT and CDR2 FQNNGV. The CDR3 reads CASSPRDGYTF. CDR3 coding DNA: TGTGCCAGCAGCCCCAGGGACGGCTACACCTTC.

This sequence joins TRBV18 and TRBJ2-7, with TRBD1 matching over 8 bases. Germline loops: CDR1 KGHSH, CDR2 LQKENI. Trimming at V came to 1 base and at J to 1 base, leaving 3 bases not matched to a gene. The CDR3 length is 15 residues. The CDR3 reads CASSPQRTGSYEQYF. In DNA, the CDR3 is TGTGCCAGCTCACCACAAAGGACAGGGTCCTACGAGCAGTACTTC.

The chain is built from TRBV11-2 and TRBJ2-5; 10 positions agree with TRBD2. CDR3 length: 15 residues. V trimming: 1 base; J trimming: 5 bases; junction bases outside the gene matches: 4. From germline, CDR1 is SGHAT and CDR2 FQNNGV. The CDR3 protein is CASSLAAGGPETQYF. CDR3 DNA: TGTGCCAGCAGCTTAGCAGCGGGAGGGCCGGAGACCCAGTACTTC.

Only one count was recorded for this clone. The CDR3 protein is CSANRENTIYF. CDR3 coding DNA: TGCAGTGCTAATAGGGAAAACACCATATATTTT. The chain couples TRBV20-1 to TRBJ1-3; D is ambiguous. Germline V lookup: CDR1 DFQATT, CDR2 SNEGSKA (reference sequence). V was clipped by 4 bases and J by 6 bases, with 7 bases between them. There are 11 residues in the CDR3.

J is TRBJ2-1 and V is TRBV29-1, with D unresolved. CDR3 length: 11 amino acids. The ends were cut back, 2 bases at V and 3 bases at J, with 2 bases in the middle. Germline V CDR1 and CDR2: SQVTM, ANQGSEA. CDR3 sequence: CSVEYYNEQFF. The CDR3 region has the DNA TGCAGCGTTGAATACTACAATGAGCAGTTCTTC.

This clone has only a few counts. The chain has TRBV7-6 and TRBJ2-5; D is unresolved. Trimming cost V 1 base and J 2 bases, with 14 bases left between them. Germline CDR1 reads SGHVS; CDR2 reads FNYEAQ. The CDR3 totals 16 residues. In nucleotides, the CDR3 is TGTGCCAGCAGCTTAGTATCTAGGAACCTACAAGAGACCCAGTACTTC. Translation gives CASSLVSRNLQETQYF.

The chain links TRBV5-6 to TRBJ1-1, with D possibly TRBD1 on 5 matching bases. V was trimmed by 0 bases and J by 1 base, leaving 13 bases between them. Looked up from germline, CDR1 is SGHDT and CDR2 is YYEEEE. The CDR3 is 16 residues long. The chain's CDR3 is CASSLGGAPTNTEAFF. DNA for the CDR3: TGTGCCAGCAGCTTGGGGGGCGCTCCTACGAACACTGAAGCTTTCTTT.

This clone was found once. This rearrangement joins TRBV9 to TRBJ1-1; D is unclear. The CDR3 contains 16 residues. Looked up from germline, CDR1 is SGDLS and CDR2 is YYNGEE. V was pared by 0 bases and J by 5 bases, with 17 bases between. The CDR3, as DNA: TGTGCCAGCAGCGTAGGAGGAAAGGGAGGGAGAACTGAAGCTTTCTTT. This sequence encodes CASSVGGKGGRTEAFF.

V is TRBV27 and J is TRBJ2-1; D unclear. The germline gives CDR1 MNHEY, CDR2 SMNVEV (reference sequence). V gave up 10 bases and J gave up 7 bases, with 14 bases separating them. CDR3 size: 12 residues. The CDR3 DNA follows: TGTGCCACCTGGTCAGCTTGGAATGAGCAGTTCTTC. Translating gives CATWSAWNEQFF.

V and J are TRBV19 and TRBJ2-2; D remains ambiguous. CDR1 is LNHDA and CDR2 is SQIVND in the germline V gene (reference sequence). The ends were cut back, 7 bases at V and 0 bases at J, with 21 bases in the middle. The CDR3 is 18 residues long. The CDR3 loop reads CASTRSVSPIANTGELFF. CDR3 in DNA: TGTGCCAGTACAAGGTCCGTTTCCCCGATTGCGAACACCGGGGAGCTGTTTTTT.

This clone was detected only a few times. The gene calls are TRBV14 and TRBJ1-3; D unclear. CDR3 length: 13 amino acids. Between the trimmed V and J ends, which lost 8 bases and 9 bases, there was a span of 17 bases. The V gene's germline CDR1 is SGHDN and CDR2 FVKESK. This chain's CDR3 is CASGVFTGSTIYF. DNA of the CDR3: TGTGCCAGCGGTGTATTTACGGGGAGCACCATATATTTT.

V gene TRBV30 combines with J gene TRBJ2-3; D unclear. V was trimmed by 0 bases and J by 1 base, leaving 11 bases between them. CDR1 is GTSNPN, CDR2 SVGIG, per germline (reference sequence). The CDR3 covers 15 residues. CDR3 sequence reads: CAWSVLAGGTDTQYF. The CDR3 DNA reads TGTGCCTGGAGTGTTCTTGCCGGCGGCACAGATACGCAGTATTTT.